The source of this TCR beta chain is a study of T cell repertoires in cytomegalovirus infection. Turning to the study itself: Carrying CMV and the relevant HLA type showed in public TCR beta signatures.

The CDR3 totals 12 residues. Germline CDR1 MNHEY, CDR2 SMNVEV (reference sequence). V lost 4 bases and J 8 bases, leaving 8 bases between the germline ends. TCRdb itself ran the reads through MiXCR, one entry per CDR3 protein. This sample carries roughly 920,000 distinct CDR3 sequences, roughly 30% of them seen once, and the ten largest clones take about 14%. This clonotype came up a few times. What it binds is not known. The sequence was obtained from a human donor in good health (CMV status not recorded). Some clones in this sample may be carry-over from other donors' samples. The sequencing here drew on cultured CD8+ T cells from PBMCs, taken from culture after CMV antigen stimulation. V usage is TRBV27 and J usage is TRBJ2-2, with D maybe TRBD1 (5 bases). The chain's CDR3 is CASSWGPGELFF. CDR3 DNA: TGTGCCAGCAGTTGGGGCCCAGGGGAGCTGTTTTTT.